This record looks at one T cell receptor (beta chain) sequence and its context. In the study's own analysis: Scientists estimated how many nucleated cells there were by amplifying reference gene primers. Clones were read by immunoSEQ multiplex PCR, and TCRdb kept only the in-frame ones, dropping some. The V and J calls and clone size are taken from that table; D and trimming were inferred from the DNA. The sample has under 150,000 clones; 77% are singletons. This entry comes from a study of blood T cell repertoires in COVID-19. As for the study in general: Acute and convalescent COVID-19 specimens originated in the United States, Italy and Spain. Sources were T cells, B-cell-depleted T cells, or PBMCs; the material itself was cDNA or gDNA.

V dropped 0 bases and J dropped 6; count of bases not matched to a gene: 13. The germline gives CDR1 SGHRS, CDR2 YFSETQ. The CDR3 sequence is 17 residues long. Source material: peripheral blood. The chain has TRBV5-1 and TRBJ2-7, with TRBD1 identical over 9 bases. This receptor was taken from a woman between 45 and 60 years old with active or convalescent COVID-19. The CDR3 loop is CASSLAGTGFRGLEQYF. The CDR3 DNA reads as TGCGCCAGCAGCTTGGCTGGGACAGGGTTTCGGGGCCTCGAGCAGTACTTC.